These 21 T cell receptor beta chains came from one sample sequenced in a study of OX40 agonist ivuxolimab in advanced cancers. Profiled with immunoSEQ multiplex PCR; TCRdb holds only in-frame clones, not every one. The table shows approximately 26,000 clones, with more than 70% occurring only once. The sequencing used CD4+ or CD8+ T cells sorted from blood, collected in a trial of the OX40 agonist ivuxolimab. These receptors were collected from an adult with an advanced solid tumor such as melanoma, head and neck, liver or kidney cancer.

V is TRBV20-1 and J is TRBJ1-2; no reliable D call. Germline V CDR1 and CDR2: DFQATT, SNEGSKA (reference sequence). The CDR3 is made up of 8 amino acids. The CDR3 nucleotides are TGCAACCCTTGGGGCTACACCTTC. It specifies CNPWGYTF.

This chain connects TRBV7-8 to TRBJ1-5; TRBD1 aligns across 9 bases. Losses at the gene ends were 5 bases for V and 5 bases for J; bases not matched to a gene: 10. Per germline, CDR1 SGHVS and CDR2 FQNEAQ. CDR3 length: 16 residues. Here the CDR3 reads CASSGTGTGIHQPQHF. CDR3 coding DNA: TGTGCCAGCAGCGGAACCGGGACAGGGATTCATCAGCCCCAGCATTTT.

The J gene is TRBJ2-1, the V gene TRBV6-4; D gene ambiguous. The germline gives CDR1 MRHNA, CDR2 SNTAGT. The CDR3 consists of 16 residues. The ends were cut back, 5 bases at V and 0 bases at J, with 14 bases in the middle. CDR3 DNA sequence: TGTGCCAGCAGTCCTGGTGCTTTCAGCTCCTACAATGAGCAGTTCTTC. It is translated as CASSPGAFSSYNEQFF.

The chain combines TRBV9 with TRBJ2-7, with unresolved D. Germline lookup yields CDR1 SGDLS and CDR2 YYNGEE. V was shortened by 0 bases and J by 5 bases, with 3 bases between the two germline ends. This CDR3 contains 11 residues. The CDR3 region is CASSVGHEQYF. The CDR3, as DNA: TGTGCCAGCAGCGTAGGCCACGAGCAGTACTTC.

V is TRBV28 and J is TRBJ2-3; TRBD2 aligns across 9 bases. Germline values: CDR1 MDHEN, CDR2 SYDVKM. Germline trimming cut 3 bases from V and 1 base from J; bases unmatched to any gene: 5. The CDR3 sequence is 16 residues long. The CDR3 nucleotides read TGTGCCAGCAGTTTCCCCCGCGGGGGGGGCACAGATACGCAGTATTTT. It translates to CASSFPRGGGTDTQYF.

The chain carries TRBV5-6 and TRBJ1-6; D is unclear. CDR1 and CDR2 (germline): SGHDT, YYEEEE. The CDR3 extends over 15 amino acids. Trimming cost V 0 bases and J 0 bases, with 4 bases left between them. As DNA, the CDR3 is TGTGCCAGCAGCTTGGGGAGCTCCTATAATTCACCCCTCCACTTT. Protein sequence: CASSLGSSYNSPLHF.

This clone has just a few counts. V and J are TRBV10-2 and TRBJ2-7; TRBD1 might be the D (5 bases). V lost 7 bases and J lost 0, with 10 bases in between. CDR3 length: 13 amino acids. Germline V gene lookup returns CDR1 WSHSY and CDR2 SAAADI. CDR3 in amino acids: CASIRQSSYEQYF. DNA of the CDR3: TGCGCCAGCATCAGACAGAGCTCCTACGAGCAGTACTTC.

In DNA form, the CDR3 reads TGCAGCGTTGAATCGACTAGCGGGGGCCGCACAGATACGCAGTATTTT. Amino acid sequence: CSVESTSGGRTDTQYF. V and J are TRBV29-1 and TRBJ2-3; 12 positions agree with TRBD2. Trimming removed 2 bases from V and 1 base from J; junction bases left unmatched: 4. This CDR3 is built from 16 residues. Germline V gene data show CDR1 as SQVTM and CDR2 as ANQGSEA.

The CDR3 DNA is TGCGGAGTCCTACAGGGACCCTACGAGCAGTACTTC. This gives the protein CGVLQGPYEQYF. J is TRBJ2-7 and V is TRBV29-1, with D perhaps TRBD1 (6 bases). Germline assignment: CDR1 SQVTM and CDR2 ANQGSEA. CDR3 length: 12 amino acids.

The J gene is TRBJ2-5, the V gene TRBV7-6, with D perhaps matching TRBD1 or TRBD2 (9 bases each). V was shortened by 3 bases and J by 7 bases, with 30 bases between the two germline ends. This CDR3 region has 19 residues. Per the germline V gene, CDR1 is SGHVS and CDR2 is FNYEAQ. The CDR3 loop reads CASSFRDRASGGPPGTQYF. The DNA of the CDR3 is TGTGCCAGCAGCTTCCGGGACAGGGCGAGCGGGGGGCCCCCGGGGACCCAGTACTTC.

The chain uses TRBV27 and TRBJ1-2; D is uncertain. CDR1 and CDR2 (germline): MNHEY, SMNVEV (reference sequence). With 4 bases removed from V and 2 bases from J, the gap between germline ends came to 14 bases. This CDR3 has 15 amino acids. CDR3 sequence reads: CASSSPRGGNYGYTF. In nucleotides, the CDR3 is TGTGCCAGCAGTTCACCACGGGGTGGGAACTATGGCTACACCTTC.

This clone has more than one count but fewer than ten. The rearrangement links TRBV11-2 to TRBJ1-2; 7 bases are a match to TRBD1. Germline V CDR1 and CDR2: SGHAT, FQNNGV. The CDR3 covers 14 residues. The V and J ends lost 2 bases and 3 bases, in that order; junction bases with no gene match: 3. The DNA of the CDR3 is TGTGCCAGCAGCTTACAGGGGGGGGACTATGGCTACACCTTC. Translating it yields CASSLQGGDYGYTF.

The chain joins TRBV28 to TRBJ1-5, with TRBD1 matching 10 bases. The CDR3 is made up of 15 amino acids. V lost 6 bases and J lost 7; bases outside the gene matches: 9. From germline, CDR1 is MDHEN and CDR2 SYDVKM. This CDR3 is CASSQDRGRTQPQHF. DNA of the CDR3: TGTGCCAGCAGCCAAGACAGGGGGCGCACCCAGCCCCAGCATTTT.

The chain carries TRBV7-1 and TRBJ1-1; D call uncertain. TRBV7-1 qualifies as an ORF whose function is uncertain. The CDR3 sequence is 12 residues long. V was pared by 5 bases and J by 7 bases, with 11 bases between. Written as DNA, the CDR3 is TGTGCCAGCAGCCTAGGCGGGGATGAAGCTTTCTTT. Residues: CASSLGGDEAFF.

The chain links TRBV5-1 to TRBJ1-2; 10 bases map to TRBD1. The J segment lost 8 bases and the V segment lost 3 bases, leaving 13 bases of the junction unmatched. Germline lookup yields CDR1 SGHRS and CDR2 YFSETQ. The CDR3 is made up of 16 amino acids. As DNA, the CDR3 is TGCGCCAGCAGCTCTCGATGGGACAGGGGAGAAGAGGGCTACACCTTC. The encoded protein is CASSSRWDRGEEGYTF.

The chain couples TRBV7-9 to TRBJ2-2, with D hard to call. The CDR3 runs to 13 residues. Germline-derived CDR1 and CDR2 are SEHNR and FQNEAQ (reference sequence). V lost 3 bases and J lost 4, with 6 bases in between. The CDR3 spells CASSFRSTGELFF. The CDR3 nucleotides are TGTGCCAGCAGCTTTCGAAGCACCGGGGAGCTGTTTTTT.

J is TRBJ2-7 and V is TRBV6-5; TRBD2 aligns across 9 bases. Germline CDR1 is MNHEY and CDR2 is SVGAGI. This CDR3 is built from 15 residues. V lost 0 bases to trimming and J lost 6 bases; unmatched junction nucleotides: 6. The CDR3 here is CASSYSPSGAPEQYF. The CDR3 DNA sequence: TGTGCCAGCAGTTACTCGCCTAGCGGGGCTCCCGAGCAGTACTTC.

This clone was seen a few times. V gene TRBV7-9 combines with J gene TRBJ2-7; D is unresolved. This CDR3 is built from 13 residues. Deletions cut 4 bases from V and 3 bases from J, with 10 bases between. Germline V lookup: CDR1 SEHNR, CDR2 FQNEAQ (reference sequence). This CDR3 reads CASSSGSLYEQYF. The CDR3 DNA reads as TGTGCCAGCAGCTCAGGATCGCTCTACGAGCAGTACTTC.

This chain uses TRBV6-5 with TRBJ2-1; D tentatively reads TRBD1 or TRBD2 (5 bases each). The CDR3 is 13 amino acids. V dropped 4 bases and J dropped 6 bases, with 10 bases sitting between them. Germline CDR1 is MNHEY and CDR2 is SVGAGI. Here the CDR3 reads CASSFGGPNEQFF. As DNA, the CDR3 is TGTGCCAGCAGTTTTGGGGGTCCCAATGAGCAGTTCTTC.

This chain links TRBV15 with TRBJ2-7; D is unclear. The CDR3 is made up of 15 amino acids. Trimming pared 5 bases from V and 2 bases from J, leaving 16 bases between. In germline, CDR1 is LNHNV, CDR2 YYDKDF (reference sequence). CDR3: CATSGMHTETYEQYF. The CDR3 DNA follows: TGTGCCACCAGCGGGATGCATACCGAGACCTACGAGCAGTACTTC.

J is TRBJ1-1 and V is TRBV28, with TRBD1 matching 8 bases. CDR3 length: 13 amino acids. V was clipped by 7 bases and J by 1 base; unmatched bases: 2. CDR1 and CDR2 (germline): MDHEN, SYDVKM. This chain's CDR3 is CASMGQENTEAFF. The DNA of the CDR3 is TGTGCCAGCATGGGACAGGAGAACACTGAAGCTTTCTTT.